This record covers a single TCR beta chain. Its matching antigen is unknown. These data are taken from a study of T cell repertoires in cytomegalovirus infection. Study information: Carrying CMV and the relevant HLA type showed in public TCR beta signatures. Findings and limits, study-wide: Ex vivo, HLA-C-restricted CMV-specific TCR beta clonotypes prevailed over the rest of the response. Cumulative frequency of public TCR beta families picked out carriers of CMV plus the relevant HLA.

V was pared by 0 bases and J by 8 bases, with 15 bases between. The CDR3 spans 15 residues. CDR1 and CDR2 (germline): SGDLS, YYNGEE. TCRdb reprocessed the reads via MiXCR and lists one record per CDR3 protein. This table has about 530,000 distinct CDR3 sequences, 26% appearing once. The sequencing sample was made of PBMCs. The TCR sequence derives from a human donor in good health (CMV status not recorded). Some clones in this sample may be carry-over from other donors' samples. The rearrangement uses TRBV9 and TRBJ2-1, with D possibly called TRBD1 or TRBD2 (5 bases each). The CDR3 sequence is CASSVAEGIGYEQFF. CDR3 nucleotide sequence: TGTGCCAGCAGCGTAGCTGAGGGGATAGGGTATGAGCAGTTCTTC. Combining the CDR3 with reference TRBV9 and TRBJ2-1 gives the whole variable domain DSGVTQTPKHLITATGQRVTLRCSPRSGDLSVYWYQQSLDQGLQFLIQYYNGEERAKGNILERFSAQQFPDLHSELNLSSLELGDSALYFCASSVAEGIGYEQFFGPGTRLTVL.